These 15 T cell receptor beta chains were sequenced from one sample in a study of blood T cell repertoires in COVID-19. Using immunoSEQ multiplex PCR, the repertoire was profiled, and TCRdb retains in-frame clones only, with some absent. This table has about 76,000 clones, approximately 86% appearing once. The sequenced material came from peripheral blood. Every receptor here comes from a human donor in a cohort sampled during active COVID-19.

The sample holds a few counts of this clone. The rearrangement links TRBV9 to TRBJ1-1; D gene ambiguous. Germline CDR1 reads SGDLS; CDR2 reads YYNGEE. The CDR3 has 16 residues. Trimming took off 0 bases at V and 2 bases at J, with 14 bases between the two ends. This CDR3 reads CASSVAQSGGNTEAFF. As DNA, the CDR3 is TGTGCCAGCAGCGTAGCTCAGTCAGGTGGCAACACTGAAGCTTTCTTT.

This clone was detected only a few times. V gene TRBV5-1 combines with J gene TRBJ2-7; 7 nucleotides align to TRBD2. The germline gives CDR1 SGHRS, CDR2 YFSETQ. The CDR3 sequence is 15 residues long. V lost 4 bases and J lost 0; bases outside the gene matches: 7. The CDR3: CASSPQGGLSYEQYF. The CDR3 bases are TGCGCCAGCAGCCCTCAGGGAGGGCTCTCCTACGAGCAGTACTTC.

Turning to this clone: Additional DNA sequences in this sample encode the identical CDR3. This CDR3 is CASSSGQGAGQPQHF. The CDR3 bases are TGTGCCAGCAGTTCGGGACAGGGGGCGGGGCAGCCCCAGCATTTT. The V gene is TRBV6-2 or TRBV6-3, the J gene TRBJ1-5; 12 bases map to TRBD1. CDR1 is MNHEY, CDR2 SVGEGT, per germline. The CDR3 loop spans 15 amino acids. Trimming at V came to 4 bases and at J to 7 bases, leaving 5 bases not matched to a gene.

The CDR3 DNA follows: TGTGCCAGCAGCTCATCGGGACTAGAAGAGACCCAGTACTTC. Translation: CASSSSGLEETQYF. The chain couples TRBV7-9 to TRBJ2-5; TRBD2 aligns across 8 bases. The germline V gene encodes CDR1 SEHNR and CDR2 FQNEAQ (reference sequence). V lost 4 bases to trimming and J lost 3 bases; unmatched junction nucleotides: 4. The CDR3 covers 14 residues.

CDR3 nucleotide sequence: TGCGCCAGCAGCCCCAACCAGGGGGTAAACAATGAGCAGTTCTTC. Its protein product is CASSPNQGVNNEQFF. This chain links TRBV4-1 with TRBJ2-1, with TRBD1 matching 7 bases. Germline CDR1 MGHRA, CDR2 YSYEKL. The V and J ends lost 4 bases and 5 bases, in that order; junction bases with no gene match: 8. The CDR3 is made up of 15 amino acids.

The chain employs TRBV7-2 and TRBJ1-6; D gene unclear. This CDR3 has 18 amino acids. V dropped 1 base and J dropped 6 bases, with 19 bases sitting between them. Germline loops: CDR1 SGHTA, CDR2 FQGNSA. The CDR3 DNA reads TGTGCCAGCAGCTTAGAGGCAGTCCGAAGTCTAGTTAATTCACCCCTCCACTTT. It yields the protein CASSLEAVRSLVNSPLHF.

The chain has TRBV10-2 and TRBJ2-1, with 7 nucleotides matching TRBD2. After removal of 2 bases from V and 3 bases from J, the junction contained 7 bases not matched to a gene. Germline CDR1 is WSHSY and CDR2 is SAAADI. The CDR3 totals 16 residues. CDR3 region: CASSEAAGVGYNEQFF. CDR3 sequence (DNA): TGCGCCAGCAGTGAGGCCGCGGGAGTAGGCTACAATGAGCAGTTCTTC.

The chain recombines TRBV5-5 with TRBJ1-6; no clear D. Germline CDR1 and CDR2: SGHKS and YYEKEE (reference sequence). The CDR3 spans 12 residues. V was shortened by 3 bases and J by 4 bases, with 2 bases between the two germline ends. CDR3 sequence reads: CASSSYNSPLHF. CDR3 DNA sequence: TGTGCCAGCAGCTCGTATAATTCACCCCTCCACTTT.

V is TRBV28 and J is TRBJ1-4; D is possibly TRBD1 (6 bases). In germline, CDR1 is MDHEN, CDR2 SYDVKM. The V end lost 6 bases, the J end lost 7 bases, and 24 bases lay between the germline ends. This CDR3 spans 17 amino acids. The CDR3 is CASSPPRGLGATEKLFF. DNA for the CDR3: TGTGCCAGCAGCCCCCCGAGGGGGTTAGGGGCTACTGAAAAACTGTTTTTT.

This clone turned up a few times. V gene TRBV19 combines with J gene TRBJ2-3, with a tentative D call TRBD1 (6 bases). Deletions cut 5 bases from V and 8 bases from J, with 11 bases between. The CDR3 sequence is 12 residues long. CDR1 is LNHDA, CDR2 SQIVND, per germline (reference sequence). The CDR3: CASSPQGRTQYF. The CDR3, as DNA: TGTGCCAGTAGTCCACAGGGACGTACGCAGTATTTT.

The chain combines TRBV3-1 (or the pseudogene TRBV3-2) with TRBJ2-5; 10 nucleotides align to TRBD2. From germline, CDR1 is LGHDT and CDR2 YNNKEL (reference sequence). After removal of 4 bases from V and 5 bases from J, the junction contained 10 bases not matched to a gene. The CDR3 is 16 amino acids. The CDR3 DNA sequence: TGTGCCAGCAGCCCCAAGACTAGCGGGTTTGAGGAGACCCAGTACTTC. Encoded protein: CASSPKTSGFEETQYF.

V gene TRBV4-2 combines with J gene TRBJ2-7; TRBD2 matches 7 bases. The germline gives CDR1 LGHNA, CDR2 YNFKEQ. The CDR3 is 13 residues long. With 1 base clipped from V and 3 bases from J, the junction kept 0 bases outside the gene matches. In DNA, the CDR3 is TGTGCCAGCAGCCAAGGCGGGGGCTACGAGCAGTACTTC. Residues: CASSQGGGYEQYF.

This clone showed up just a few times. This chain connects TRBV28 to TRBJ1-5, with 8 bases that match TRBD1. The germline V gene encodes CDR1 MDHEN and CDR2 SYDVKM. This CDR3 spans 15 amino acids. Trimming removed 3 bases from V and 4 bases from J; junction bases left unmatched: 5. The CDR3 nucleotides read TGTGCCAGCAGTTTGTCAGGGGGCTTTAATCAGCCCCAGCATTTT. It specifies CASSLSGGFNQPQHF.

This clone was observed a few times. Here the CDR3 DNA reads TGTGCCAGCAGCCCCCATTCGGGCCTAGCGGGATACAATGAGCAGTTCTTC. Translated: CASSPHSGLAGYNEQFF. The V gene is TRBV11-3, the J gene TRBJ2-1, with 9 bases matching TRBD2. Trimming removed 5 bases from V and 4 bases from J; junction bases left unmatched: 12. The CDR3 extends over 17 amino acids. Germline CDR1 is SGHNT and CDR2 is YENEEA.

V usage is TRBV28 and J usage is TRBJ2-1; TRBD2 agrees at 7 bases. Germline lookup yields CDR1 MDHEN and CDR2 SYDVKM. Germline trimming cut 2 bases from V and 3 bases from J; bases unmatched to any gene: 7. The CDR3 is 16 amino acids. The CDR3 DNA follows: TGTGCCAGCAGTTTAGGAGGGAGGGCCCTCTACAATGAGCAGTTCTTC. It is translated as CASSLGGRALYNEQFF.